Presented here are 23 T cell receptor beta chains from one specimen sequenced in a study of T cell responses to AZD1222 COVID-19 vaccine. Profiling relied on immunoSEQ multiplex PCR, and the TCRdb table lists in-frame clones only, not all of them. The repertoire holds 95,000 to 100,000 clones, around 84% seen once, with 14% in the top ten. Sequenced here: peripheral blood, sampled 28 days after the second AZD1222 dose. Every receptor here comes from an adult who received the AZD1222 COVID-19 vaccine.

On this clone: At the DNA level, this CDR3 is encoded by other sequences in the same sample as well. This chain joins TRBV5-1 and TRBJ1-5; D remains ambiguous. This CDR3 is 13 amino acids long. The V end lost 0 bases, the J end lost 3 bases, and 4 bases lay between the germline ends. Germline V lookup: CDR1 SGHRS, CDR2 YFSETQ. DNA of the CDR3: TGCGCCAGCAGCTTGGACCTCAATCAGCCCCAGCATTTT. Protein product: CASSLDLNQPQHF. Full variable domain (remainder filled in from reference TRBV5-1 and TRBJ1-5): KAGVTQTPRYLIKTRGQQVTLSCSPISGHRSVSWYQQTPGQGLQFLFEYFSETQRNKGNFPGRFSGRQFSNSRSEMNVSTLELGDSALYLCASSLDLNQPQHFGDGTRLSIL.

This clone was found once. The chain combines TRBV19 with TRBJ2-1; possibly TRBD1 for D (5 bases). The CDR3 has 12 residues. V gave up 11 bases and J gave up 5 bases, with 13 bases separating them. Looked up from germline, CDR1 is LNHDA and CDR2 is SQIVND (reference sequence). The CDR3 DNA sequence: TGTGCCGTAGTCAGGGCCAACAATGAGCAGTTCTTC. Its protein product is CAVVRANNEQFF.

This chain connects TRBV6-2 or TRBV6-3 to TRBJ2-1, with TRBD2 matching 12 bases. Losses at the gene ends were 1 base for V and 14 bases for J; bases not matched to a gene: 9. CDR3 length: 15 amino acids. Germline CDR1 MNHEY, CDR2 SVGEGT. The CDR3 sequence: CASSYLLLAGGEEFF. CDR3 DNA sequence: TGTGCCAGCAGTTACTTGTTACTAGCGGGGGGTGAAGAGTTCTTC.

The CDR3 sequence: CASSLDRAAYNEQFF. In nucleotides, the CDR3 is TGCGCCAGCAGCTTAGACAGGGCCGCCTACAATGAGCAGTTCTTC. The V gene is TRBV5-1, the J gene TRBJ2-1; TRBD1 aligns across 7 bases. This CDR3 is 15 amino acids long. Germline values: CDR1 SGHRS, CDR2 YFSETQ. J lost 2 bases, V lost 2 bases, and 4 bases had no gene match.

The chain links TRBV2 to TRBJ2-1, with D uncertain. CDR1 is SNHLY and CDR2 is FYNNEI in the germline V gene. The V end lost 5 bases, the J end lost 0 bases, and 8 bases lay between the germline ends. The CDR3 is 14 amino acids. CDR3 coding DNA: TGTGCCAGCAGTACCCAGAGCTCCTACAATGAGCAGTTCTTC. Protein: CASSTQSSYNEQFF. The variable domain in full, completed from reference TRBV2 and TRBJ2-1, reads EPEVTQTPSHQVTQMGQEVILRCVPISNHLYFYWYRQILGQKVEFLVSFYNNEISEKSEIFDDQFSVERPDGSNFTLKIRSTKLEDSAMYFCASSTQSSYNEQFFGPGTRLTVL.

The V gene is TRBV6-2 or TRBV6-3, the J gene TRBJ2-7, with D maybe TRBD2 (5 bases). V was cut by 6 bases and J by 0 bases, with 12 bases left in between. CDR1 MNHEY and CDR2 SVGEGT come from the germline V gene. The length of the CDR3 is 14 residues. The DNA for the CDR3 is TGTGCCAGCAGCCGCGGGCCCCCCTCCTACGAGCAGTACTTC. This translates into CASSRGPPSYEQYF.

This chain links TRBV5-1 with TRBJ2-3, with D possibly TRBD2 on 7 matching bases. The V gene's germline CDR1 is SGHRS and CDR2 YFSETQ. V was pared by 3 bases and J by 4 bases, with 21 bases between. This CDR3 region has 17 residues. The CDR3 reads CASSSQGGGHGADTQYF. The CDR3 region has the DNA TGCGCCAGCAGCTCGCAAGGGGGGGGCCATGGGGCAGATACGCAGTATTTT.

The rearrangement joins TRBV12-3 or TRBV12-4 to TRBJ2-3; D is possibly TRBD2 (5 bases). This CDR3 region has 12 residues. V was cut by 2 bases and J by 6 bases, with 6 bases left in between. The CDR3 reads CASSLRGDTQYF. The CDR3 DNA reads as TGTGCCAGCAGTTTAAGAGGGGATACGCAGTATTTT.

This chain uses TRBV7-2 with TRBJ2-2; D is uncertain. The ends were cut back, 1 base at V and 4 bases at J, with 10 bases in the middle. The CDR3 length is 15 residues. The germline CDR1 and CDR2 sequences are SGHTA and FQGNSA. The CDR3 bases are TGTGCCAGCAGCTTAGTAGGGTTCACCACCGGGGAGCTGTTTTTT. It yields the protein CASSLVGFTTGELFF.

This clone was seen only a few times. V usage is TRBV13 and J usage is TRBJ2-7, with 7 bases aligning to TRBD1. This CDR3 region has 14 residues. With V trimmed by 4 bases and J by 0 bases, 3 bases remained unmatched. Germline assignment: CDR1 PRHDT and CDR2 FYEKMQ (reference sequence). In DNA form, the CDR3 reads TGTGCCAGCAGCTCCAGACAGGGCTCCTACGAGCAGTACTTC. This sequence encodes CASSSRQGSYEQYF. Drawing the rest from reference TRBV13 and TRBJ2-7, the complete variable domain is AAGVIQSPRHLIKEKRETATLKCYPIPRHDTVYWYQQGPGQDPQFLISFYEKMQSDKGSIPDRFSAQQFSDYHSELNMSSLELGDSALYFCASSSRQGSYEQYFGPGTRLTVT.

This rearrangement joins TRBV27 to TRBJ2-3, with 8 bases aligning to TRBD2. V trimming: 6 bases; J trimming: 3 bases; junction bases outside the gene matches: 11. The CDR3 covers 16 residues. Germline loops: CDR1 MNHEY, CDR2 SMNVEV (reference sequence). DNA for the CDR3: TGTGCCAGCAGATACTCCGGGGGGGCCGCGACAGATACGCAGTATTTT. Encoded protein: CASRYSGGAATDTQYF.

This chain connects TRBV27 to TRBJ2-7; 8 bases line up with TRBD1. CDR3 length: 14 residues. Germline V gene data show CDR1 as MNHEY and CDR2 as SMNVEV (reference sequence). Trimming cost V 5 bases and J 3 bases; bases outside gene matches: 6. The CDR3 reads CASSQDRVSYEQYF. The CDR3 nucleotides are TGTGCCAGCAGTCAGGACAGGGTAAGCTACGAGCAGTACTTC.

The rearrangement joins TRBV5-4 to TRBJ2-7, with D possibly matching TRBD2 (5 bases). CDR1 and CDR2 (germline): SGHNT, YYREEE (reference sequence). V was trimmed by 4 bases and J by 5 bases, leaving 16 bases between them. The CDR3 loop spans 14 amino acids. The CDR3 nucleotides are TGTGCCAGCAGCCCGCTCGGGGTAAGGAACGAGCAGTACTTC. Translation: CASSPLGVRNEQYF. Drawing the rest from reference TRBV5-4 and TRBJ2-7, the complete variable domain is ETGVTQSPTHLIKTRGQQVTLRCSSQSGHNTVSWYQQALGQGPQFIFQYYREEENGRGNFPPRFSGLQFPNYSSELNVNALELDDSALYLCASSPLGVRNEQYFGPGTRLTVT.

V usage is TRBV18 and J usage is TRBJ2-7, with D unresolved. Trimming stripped 6 bases from V and 0 bases from J, with 12 bases between. This CDR3 is 14 amino acids long. The germline V gene encodes CDR1 KGHSH and CDR2 LQKENI. The CDR3 protein is CASSPDTSSYEQYF. The CDR3, as DNA: TGTGCCAGCTCTCCAGACACGAGCTCCTACGAGCAGTACTTC.

The J gene is TRBJ2-1, the V gene TRBV5-6; D may correspond to TRBD1 or TRBD2 (5 bases each). The CDR3 totals 12 residues. The germline V gene encodes CDR1 SGHDT and CDR2 YYEEEE. V was clipped by 7 bases and J by 6 bases, with 11 bases between them. CDR3 sequence (DNA): TGTGCCAGCGCCTGGGACCGCAATGAGCAGTTCTTC. It translates to CASAWDRNEQFF.

This chain links TRBV6-5 with TRBJ2-7; D is uncertain. The V end lost 0 bases, the J end lost 1 base, and 10 bases lay between the germline ends. This CDR3 has 15 residues. CDR1 is MNHEY and CDR2 is SVGAGI in the germline V gene. The DNA for the CDR3 is TGTGCCAGCAGTTACTCGGCCGCCGATTCCTACGAGCAGTACTTC. It encodes CASSYSAADSYEQYF.

V and J are TRBV5-1 and TRBJ2-2, with a tentative D call TRBD1 (6 bases). Germline V gene sequence: CDR1 SGHRS, CDR2 YFSETQ. The CDR3 extends over 15 amino acids. The V gene lost 5 bases and the J gene lost 5 bases, with 16 bases spanning the gap. Written as DNA, the CDR3 is TGCGCCAGCAGTCAGAATACAGGGATGACCGGGGAGCTGTTTTTT. It encodes CASSQNTGMTGELFF.

This chain connects TRBV18 to TRBJ2-3, with D unresolved. Trimming took off 1 base at V and 2 bases at J, with 13 bases between the two ends. Germline CDR1 reads KGHSH; CDR2 reads LQKENI. This CDR3 spans 16 amino acids. Here the CDR3 DNA reads TGTGCCAGCTCACCACGAATAAGGAGTATCACAGATACGCAGTATTTT. Translation gives CASSPRIRSITDTQYF.

For the CDR3, the DNA is TGTGCCAGCAGCGTAGGATCAGGGACCGCTGAAGCTTTCTTT. It encodes CASSVGSGTAEAFF. This chain joins TRBV9 and TRBJ1-1; the D gene is possibly TRBD1 (5 bases). The CDR3 totals 14 residues. CDR1 SGDLS and CDR2 YYNGEE come from the germline V gene. Trimming took 0 bases from V and 6 from J, leaving 12 bases between them.

The gene calls are TRBV9 and TRBJ1-2; TRBD1 is a possible D gene (5 bases). Trimming pared 3 bases from V and 0 bases from J, leaving 6 bases between. The CDR3 sequence is 13 residues long. Germline V gene data show CDR1 as SGDLS and CDR2 as YYNGEE. The CDR3 is CASSADTNYGYTF. The CDR3 nucleotides are TGTGCCAGCAGCGCGGACACTAACTATGGCTACACCTTC.

The J gene is TRBJ2-7, the V gene TRBV27, with a possible D match to TRBD1 (6 bases). Germline CDR1 and CDR2: MNHEY and SMNVEV (reference sequence). The V gene lost 5 bases and the J gene lost 2 bases, with 19 bases spanning the gap. CDR3 length equals 16 residues. The CDR3 nucleotides are TGTGCCAGCAGTCCACTAGGGCAGGGGCTTACCTACGAGCAGTACTTC. Translating it yields CASSPLGQGLTYEQYF.

The sample holds one count of this clone. V gene TRBV29-1 combines with J gene TRBJ2-2; D unresolved. This CDR3 comprises 10 residues. Trimming pared 5 bases from V and 3 bases from J, leaving 1 base between. CDR1 SQVTM and CDR2 ANQGSEA come from the germline V gene. Here the CDR3 DNA reads TGCAGCGTTTACACCGGGGAGCTGTTTTTT. Protein product: CSVYTGELFF.

The chain is built from TRBV5-4 and TRBJ1-2, with D tentatively TRBD1 (5 bases). Trimming removed 4 bases at V and 1 base at J, with 14 bases between. Germline CDR1 is SGHNT and CDR2 is YYREEE (reference sequence). The CDR3 runs 15 residues. In DNA form, the CDR3 reads TGTGCCAGCAGCCCCGGGACCAGTTTTAACTATGGCTACACCTTC. Translated: CASSPGTSFNYGYTF. The entire variable domain, with the rest obtained from reference TRBV5-4 and TRBJ1-2, is as follows: ETGVTQSPTHLIKTRGQQVTLRCSSQSGHNTVSWYQQALGQGPQFIFQYYREEENGRGNFPPRFSGLQFPNYSSELNVNALELDDSALYLCASSPGTSFNYGYTFGSGTRLTVV.